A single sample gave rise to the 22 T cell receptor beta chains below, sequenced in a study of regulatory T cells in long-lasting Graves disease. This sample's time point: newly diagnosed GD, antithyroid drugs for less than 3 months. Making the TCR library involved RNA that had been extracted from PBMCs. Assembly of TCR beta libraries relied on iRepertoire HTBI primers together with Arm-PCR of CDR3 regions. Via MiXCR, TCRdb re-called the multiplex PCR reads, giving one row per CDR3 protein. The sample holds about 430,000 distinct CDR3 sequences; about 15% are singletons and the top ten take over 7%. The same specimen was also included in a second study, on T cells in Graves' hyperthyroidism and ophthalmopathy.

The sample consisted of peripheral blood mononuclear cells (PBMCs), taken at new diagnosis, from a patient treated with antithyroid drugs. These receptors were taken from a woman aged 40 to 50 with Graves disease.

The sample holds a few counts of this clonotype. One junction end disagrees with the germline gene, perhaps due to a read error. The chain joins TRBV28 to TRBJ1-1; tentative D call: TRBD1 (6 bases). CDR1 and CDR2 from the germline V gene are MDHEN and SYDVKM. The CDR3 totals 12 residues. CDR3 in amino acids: CAGRKTGTEAFF. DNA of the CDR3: TGTGCCGGCAGAAAAACAGGGACTGAAGCTTTCTTT.

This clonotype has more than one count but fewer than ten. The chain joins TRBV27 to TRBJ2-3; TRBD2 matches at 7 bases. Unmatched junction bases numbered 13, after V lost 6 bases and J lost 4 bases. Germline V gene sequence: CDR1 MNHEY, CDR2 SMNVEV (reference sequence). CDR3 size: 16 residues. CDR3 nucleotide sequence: TGTGCCAGCAGCCTCCCGGGACTACTTAGCGCAGATACGCAGTATTTT. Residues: CASSLPGLLSADTQYF.

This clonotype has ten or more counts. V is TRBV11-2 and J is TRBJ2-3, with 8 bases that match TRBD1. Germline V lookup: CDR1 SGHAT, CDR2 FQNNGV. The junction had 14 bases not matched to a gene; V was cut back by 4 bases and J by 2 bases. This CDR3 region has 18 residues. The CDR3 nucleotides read TGTGCCAGCAGCTCCAAAGGGGGCAGGGGGCGTATCACAGATACGCAGTATTTT. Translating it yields CASSSKGGRGRITDTQYF.

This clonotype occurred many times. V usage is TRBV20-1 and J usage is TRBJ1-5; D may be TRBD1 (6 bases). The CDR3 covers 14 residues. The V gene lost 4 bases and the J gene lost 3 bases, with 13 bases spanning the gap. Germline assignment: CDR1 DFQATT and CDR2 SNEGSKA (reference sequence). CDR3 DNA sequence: TGCAGTGCTACGGACAGCGTGAACAATCAGCCCCAGCATTTT. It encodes CSATDSVNNQPQHF.

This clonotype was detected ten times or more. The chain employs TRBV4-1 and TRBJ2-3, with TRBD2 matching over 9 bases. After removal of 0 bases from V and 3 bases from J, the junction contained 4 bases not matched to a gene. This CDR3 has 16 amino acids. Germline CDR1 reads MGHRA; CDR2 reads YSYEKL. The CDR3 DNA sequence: TGCGCCAGCAGCCAAGAGGGAGCGGGAGGAACAGATACGCAGTATTTT. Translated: CASSQEGAGGTDTQYF.

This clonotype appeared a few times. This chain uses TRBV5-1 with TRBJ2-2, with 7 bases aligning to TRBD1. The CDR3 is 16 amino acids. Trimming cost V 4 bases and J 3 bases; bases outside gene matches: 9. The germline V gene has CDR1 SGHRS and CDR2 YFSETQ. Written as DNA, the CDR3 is TGCGCCAGCAGCCTTTACGGACAGGCTGACACCGGGGAGCTGTTTTTT. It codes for CASSLYGQADTGELFF.

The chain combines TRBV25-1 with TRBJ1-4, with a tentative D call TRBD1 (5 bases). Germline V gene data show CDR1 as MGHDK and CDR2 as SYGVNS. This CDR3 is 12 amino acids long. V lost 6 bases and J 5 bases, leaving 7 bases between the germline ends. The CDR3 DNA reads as TGTGCCAGCAGCCGGGACAATGAAAAACTGTTTTTT. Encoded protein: CASSRDNEKLFF.

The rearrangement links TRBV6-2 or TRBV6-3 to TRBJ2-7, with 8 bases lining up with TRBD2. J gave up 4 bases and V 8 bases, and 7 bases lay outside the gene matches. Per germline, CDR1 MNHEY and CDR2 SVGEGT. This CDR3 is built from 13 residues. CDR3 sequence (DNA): TGTGCCAGCGCCGGGACTAGATGGTACGAGCAGTACTTC. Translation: CASAGTRWYEQYF.

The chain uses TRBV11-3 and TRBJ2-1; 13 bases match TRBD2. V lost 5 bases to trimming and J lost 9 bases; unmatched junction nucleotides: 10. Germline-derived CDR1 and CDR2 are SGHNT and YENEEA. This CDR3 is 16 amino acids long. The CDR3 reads CASSPRTSGSNGEQFF. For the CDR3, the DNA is TGTGCCAGCAGCCCCAGGACTAGCGGGAGTAACGGTGAGCAGTTCTTC.

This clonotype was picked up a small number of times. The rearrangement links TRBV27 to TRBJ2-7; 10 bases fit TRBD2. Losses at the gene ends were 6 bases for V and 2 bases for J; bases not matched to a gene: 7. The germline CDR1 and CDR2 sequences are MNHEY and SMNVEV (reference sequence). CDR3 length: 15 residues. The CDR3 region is CASSLIAGGTYEQYF. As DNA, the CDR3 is TGTGCCAGCAGCCTGATAGCGGGAGGTACCTACGAGCAGTACTTC.

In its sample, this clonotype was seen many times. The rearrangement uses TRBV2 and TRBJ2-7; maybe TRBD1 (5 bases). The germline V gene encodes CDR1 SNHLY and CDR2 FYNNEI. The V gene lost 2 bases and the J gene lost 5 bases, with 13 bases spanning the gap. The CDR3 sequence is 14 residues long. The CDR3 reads CASSEIGRANEQYF. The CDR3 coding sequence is TGTGCCAGCAGTGAAATAGGCAGGGCCAACGAGCAGTACTTC.

The CDR3 spells CATSPGQGTYEQYF. CDR3 nucleotides: TGTGCCACCTCGCCGGGACAGGGTACCTACGAGCAGTACTTC. V usage is TRBV28 and J usage is TRBJ2-7; 9 bases line up with TRBD1. The V segment lost 10 bases and the J segment 2 bases; nucleotides outside the gene matches: 9. CDR1 is MDHEN and CDR2 is SYDVKM in the germline V gene. This CDR3 has 14 amino acids.

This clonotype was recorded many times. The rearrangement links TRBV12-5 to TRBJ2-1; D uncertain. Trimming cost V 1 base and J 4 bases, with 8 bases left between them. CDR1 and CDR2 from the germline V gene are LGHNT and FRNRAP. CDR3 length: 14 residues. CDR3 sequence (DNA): TGTGCTAGTGGTTTGGGTGGTGGATACAATGAGCAGTTCTTC. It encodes CASGLGGGYNEQFF. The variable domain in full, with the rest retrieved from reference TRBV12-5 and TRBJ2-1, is DARVTQTPRHKVTEMGQEVTMRCQPILGHNTVFWYRQTMMQGLELLAYFRNRAPLDDSGMPKDRFSAEMPDATLATLKIQPSEPRDSAVYFCASGLGGGYNEQFFGPGTRLTVL.

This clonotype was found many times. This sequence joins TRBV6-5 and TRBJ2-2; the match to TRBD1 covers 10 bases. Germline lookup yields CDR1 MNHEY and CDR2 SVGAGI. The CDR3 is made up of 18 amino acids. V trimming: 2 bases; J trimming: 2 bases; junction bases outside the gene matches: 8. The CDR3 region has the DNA TGTGCCAGCAGTTACCCCACGACAGGGGGCAAAAACACCGGGGAGCTGTTTTTT. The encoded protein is CASSYPTTGGKNTGELFF.

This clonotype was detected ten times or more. The CDR3 protein is CASSAGQGGNSPLHF. Written as DNA, the CDR3 is TGTGCCAGCAGTGCGGGACAGGGTGGTAATTCACCCCTCCACTTT. The chain employs TRBV27 and TRBJ1-6, with 9 positions matching TRBD1. The CDR3 length is 15 residues. Losses at the gene ends were 5 bases for V and 6 bases for J; bases not matched to a gene: 5. In germline, CDR1 is MNHEY, CDR2 SMNVEV (reference sequence).

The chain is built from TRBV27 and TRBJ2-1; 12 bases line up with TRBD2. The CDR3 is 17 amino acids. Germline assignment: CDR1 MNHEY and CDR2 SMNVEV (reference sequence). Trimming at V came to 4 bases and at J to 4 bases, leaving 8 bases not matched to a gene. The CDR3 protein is CASSSTGLAGIYNEQFF. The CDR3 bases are TGTGCCAGCAGTTCCACGGGACTAGCGGGTATATACAATGAGCAGTTCTTC.

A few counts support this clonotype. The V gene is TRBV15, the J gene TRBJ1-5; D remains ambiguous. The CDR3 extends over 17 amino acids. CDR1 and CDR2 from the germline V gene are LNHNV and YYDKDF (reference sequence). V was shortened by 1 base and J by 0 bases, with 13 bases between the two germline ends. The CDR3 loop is CATSRGLAGLSNQPQHF. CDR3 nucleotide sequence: TGTGCCACCAGCAGAGGTCTGGCAGGACTTAGCAATCAGCCCCAGCATTTT.

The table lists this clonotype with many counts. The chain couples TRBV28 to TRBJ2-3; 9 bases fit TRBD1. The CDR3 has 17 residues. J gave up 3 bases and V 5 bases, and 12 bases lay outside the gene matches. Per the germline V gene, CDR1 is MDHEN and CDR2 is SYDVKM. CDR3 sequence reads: CASSLPWTGARTDTQYF. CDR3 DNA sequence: TGTGCCAGCAGTCTTCCGTGGACAGGGGCGAGGACAGATACGCAGTATTTT. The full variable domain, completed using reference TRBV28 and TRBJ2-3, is DVKVTQSSRYLVKRTGEKVFLECVQDMDHENMFWYRQDPGLGLRLIYFSYDVKMKEKGDIPEGYSVSREKKERFSLILESASTNQTSMYLCASSLPWTGARTDTQYFGPGTRLTVL.

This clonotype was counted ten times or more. The CDR3 region has the DNA TGTGCCAGCAGCTTAACCCTCGGGGAGCTGTTTTTT. Translated: CASSLTLGELFF. The gene calls are TRBV7-8 and TRBJ2-2; no clear D. This CDR3 comprises 12 residues. Germline V gene sequence: CDR1 SGHVS, CDR2 FQNEAQ. V shed 2 bases and J shed 7 bases, with 5 bases lying between them.

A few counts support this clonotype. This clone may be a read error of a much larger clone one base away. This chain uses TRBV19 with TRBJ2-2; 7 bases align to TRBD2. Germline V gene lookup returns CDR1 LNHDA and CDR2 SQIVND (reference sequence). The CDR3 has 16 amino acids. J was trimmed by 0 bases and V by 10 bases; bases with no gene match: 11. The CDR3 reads CATSLASGPNTGELFF. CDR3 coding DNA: TGTGCCACCTCCCTGGCTAGCGGTCCGAACACCGGGGAGCTGTTTTTT.

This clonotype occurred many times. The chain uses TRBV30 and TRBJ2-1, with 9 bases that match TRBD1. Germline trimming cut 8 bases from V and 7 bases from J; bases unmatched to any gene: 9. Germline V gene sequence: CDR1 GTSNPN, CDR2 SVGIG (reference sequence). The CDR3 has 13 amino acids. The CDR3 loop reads CAGAGTGRNEQFF. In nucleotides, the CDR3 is TGTGCCGGAGCCGGGACAGGGCGAAATGAGCAGTTCTTC.

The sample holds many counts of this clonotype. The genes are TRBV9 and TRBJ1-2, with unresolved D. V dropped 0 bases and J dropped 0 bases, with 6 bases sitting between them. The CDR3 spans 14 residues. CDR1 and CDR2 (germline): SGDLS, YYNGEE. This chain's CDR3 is CASSVEGSNYGYTF. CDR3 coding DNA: TGTGCCAGCAGCGTAGAGGGTTCTAACTATGGCTACACCTTC.